A selection of T cell receptor beta chains follows, all from one sample in a study of blood T cells in healthy people across ages. MiXCR, applied by TCRdb to the 5' RACE reads, yields one record per CDR3 protein. This sample has roughly 1.7 million distinct CDR3 sequences; 30% to 40% occur once, and the top ten carry about 11%. The specimen sequenced was blood. These receptor sequences come from a woman under 40 in good health. CDR3s include the opening cysteine and the closing phenylalanine or tryptophan. D genes are given only for firm matches. Clone size is shown for a subset of rows, as once, few, many or a class of expanded clone.

j_call: TRBJ2-3
clone_size: .
v_call: TRBV9
d_call: .
cdr3_nt: TGTGCCAGCAGCGTACTAACCCGGGGCACAGATGCGCAGTATTTT
cdr3_aa: CASSVLTRGTDAQYF

j_call: TRBJ2-1
clone_size: few
v_call: TRBV6-1
d_call: .
cdr3_nt: TGTGCCAGCAGTGAAGCGACGGCCCTGCTCGTGGAGCAGTTCTTC
cdr3_aa: CASSEATALLVEQFF

j_call: TRBJ2-7
clone_size: few
v_call: TRBV10-2
d_call: .
cdr3_nt: TGCGCCAGCAGTCAGAACACACTATATTCCTACGAGCAGTACTTC
cdr3_aa: CASSQNTLYSYEQYF

j_call: TRBJ1-1
clone_size: .
v_call: TRBV28
d_call: TRBD1
cdr3_nt: TGTGCCAGCACCACCAGGGGGGAACCCCCCTACACTGAAGCTTTCTTT
cdr3_aa: CASTTRGEPPYTEAFF

j_call: TRBJ2-5
clone_size: few
v_call: TRBV18
d_call: TRBD1
cdr3_nt: TGTGCCAGCTCACCTCAGACAGGGACCCAAGAGACCCAGTACTTC
cdr3_aa: CASSPQTGTQETQYF

j_call: TRBJ2-1
clone_size: .
v_call: TRBV3-1
d_call: .
cdr3_nt: TGTGCCAGCAGCCAAGATGTGGCGGGTTGGGATGAGCAGTTCTTC
cdr3_aa: CASSQDVAGWDEQFF

j_call: TRBJ2-7
clone_size: .
v_call: TRBV4-1
d_call: .
cdr3_nt: TGCGCCAGCAGCCATCCCGATGGCCAGGGGCGCTCCTACGAGCAGTACTTC
cdr3_aa: CASSHPDGQGRSYEQYF

j_call: TRBJ1-2
clone_size: many
v_call: TRBV29-1
d_call: .
cdr3_nt: TGCAGCGTGGACGGAGACTATGGCTACACCTTC
cdr3_aa: CSVDGDYGYTF

j_call: TRBJ1-2
clone_size: .
v_call: TRBV4-1
d_call: TRBD1
cdr3_nt: TGCGCCAGCAGCCGGACGACAGGGAAAGACTATGGCTACACCTTC
cdr3_aa: CASSRTTGKDYGYTF

j_call: TRBJ2-5
clone_size: .
v_call: TRBV28
d_call: .
cdr3_nt: TGTGCCAGCAGTTCCCCCCGGGGGCAGTTTACGGAGACCCAGTACTTC
cdr3_aa: CASSSPRGQFTETQYF

j_call: TRBJ2-5
clone_size: .
v_call: TRBV5-6
d_call: .
cdr3_nt: TGTGCCAGCAGCTTTGACGGAAAAGAGACCCAGTACTTC
cdr3_aa: CASSFDGKETQYF

j_call: TRBJ1-2
clone_size: .
v_call: TRBV6-5
d_call: .
cdr3_nt: TGTGCCAGCAGTTACTCCCCAGGGAGGGATGGCTACACCTTC
cdr3_aa: CASSYSPGRDGYTF

j_call: TRBJ1-2
clone_size: few
v_call: TRBV12-3/TRBV12-4
d_call: .
cdr3_nt: TGTGCCACAAAGGACAGATCTTACGATGGCTACACCTTC
cdr3_aa: CATKDRSYDGYTF

j_call: TRBJ1-2
clone_size: .
v_call: TRBV4-3
d_call: TRBD1
cdr3_nt: TGCGCCAGCAGCTTATCCGACAGGGGAGAGGTCTATAGCTACACCTTC
cdr3_aa: CASSLSDRGEVYSYTF

j_call: TRBJ1-2
clone_size: .
v_call: TRBV20-1
d_call: TRBD1
cdr3_nt: TGCAGTGCTAGTTGGACAGGGGAACCCTATGGCTACACCTTC
cdr3_aa: CSASWTGEPYGYTF

j_call: TRBJ2-3
clone_size: few
v_call: TRBV7-9
d_call: TRBD2
cdr3_nt: TGTGCCAGCAGCGCCGCGGGGGGGGGCACAGATACGCAGTATTTT
cdr3_aa: CASSAAGGGTDTQYF

j_call: TRBJ2-1
clone_size: .
v_call: TRBV7-8
d_call: TRBD1
cdr3_nt: TGTGCCAGTAAAAAACGGGACAGGGCTCCTAATGAGCAGTTCTTC
cdr3_aa: CASKKRDRAPNEQFF

j_call: TRBJ2-7
clone_size: .
v_call: TRBV11-2
d_call: TRBD2
cdr3_nt: TGTGCCAGCAGCTTCAGTAGCGGGAACTACGAGCAGTACTTC
cdr3_aa: CASSFSSGNYEQYF

j_call: TRBJ1-2
clone_size: few
v_call: TRBV4-1
d_call: .
cdr3_nt: TGCGCCAGCAGCCCCAATCCAAGTGGGACACCTGCTAACTATGGCTACACCTTC
cdr3_aa: CASSPNPSGTPANYGYTF

j_call: TRBJ2-7
clone_size: .
v_call: TRBV5-1
d_call: TRBD2
cdr3_nt: TGCGCCAGCAGCGGGGTAGCGGGAGTCCGGGAGCAGTACTTC
cdr3_aa: CASSGVAGVREQYF

j_call: TRBJ1-4
clone_size: few
v_call: TRBV5-1
d_call: .
cdr3_nt: TGCGCCAGCAGCTTAAGGCCTCTTAATGAAAAACTGTTTTTT
cdr3_aa: CASSLRPLNEKLFF

j_call: TRBJ2-1
clone_size: .
v_call: TRBV28
d_call: .
cdr3_nt: TGTACCAGCTGGACAAGGATCATAGGCAATGAGCAGTTCTTC
cdr3_aa: CTSWTRIIGNEQFF

j_call: TRBJ1-2
clone_size: once
v_call: TRBV27
d_call: .
cdr3_nt: TGTGCCAGCAGTTTATCAGCGGTGAACTATGGCTACACCTTC
cdr3_aa: CASSLSAVNYGYTF

j_call: TRBJ2-7
clone_size: .
v_call: TRBV7-6
d_call: TRBD1
cdr3_nt: TGTGCCAGCAGCTTTGGGACCGGGACAGGGTACGAGCAGTACTTC
cdr3_aa: CASSFGTGTGYEQYF

j_call: TRBJ2-3
clone_size: many
v_call: TRBV9
d_call: TRBD2
cdr3_nt: TGTGCCAGCAGCTTTCACCCTAGCGGGGGTGTCACAGATACGCAGTATTTT
cdr3_aa: CASSFHPSGGVTDTQYF

j_call: TRBJ2-1
clone_size: .
v_call: TRBV20-1
d_call: TRBD2
cdr3_nt: TGCAGTGCTAGAGATGGTTTAGCGGGGGGACGCCCCTCCTACAATGAGCAGTTCTTC
cdr3_aa: CSARDGLAGGRPSYNEQFF

j_call: TRBJ2-1
clone_size: .
v_call: TRBV15
d_call: .
cdr3_nt: TGTGCCACCAGCAGTAGCCGGGGCTCCTACAATGAGCAGTTCTTC
cdr3_aa: CATSSSRGSYNEQFF

j_call: TRBJ2-5
clone_size: .
v_call: TRBV18
d_call: .
cdr3_nt: TGTGCCAGCTCACCTTTTTACCAAGAGACCCAGTACTTC
cdr3_aa: CASSPFYQETQYF

j_call: TRBJ1-5
clone_size: .
v_call: TRBV27
d_call: TRBD1
cdr3_nt: TGTGCCAGCAGTTTATATCCAGGGGGCGTTCAGCCCCAGCATTTT
cdr3_aa: CASSLYPGGVQPQHF

j_call: TRBJ2-3
clone_size: .
v_call: TRBV11-2
d_call: .
cdr3_nt: TGTGCCAGCAGCCTAATTGTCGTCGGCACAGATACGCAGTATTTT
cdr3_aa: CASSLIVVGTDTQYF

j_call: TRBJ2-1
clone_size: .
v_call: TRBV20-1
d_call: TRBD2
cdr3_nt: TGCAGTGCTGCGGGAGGGCCCTGCAATGAGCAGTTCTTC
cdr3_aa: CSAAGGPCNEQFF

j_call: TRBJ2-7
clone_size: few
v_call: TRBV20-1
d_call: .
cdr3_nt: TGCAGTGCTACCCCCACCTTCTACGAGCAGTACTTC
cdr3_aa: CSATPTFYEQYF

j_call: TRBJ1-1
clone_size: few
v_call: TRBV12-3/TRBV12-4
d_call: .
cdr3_nt: TGTGCCAGCTGGGGGGGGGCTGAAGCTTTCTTT
cdr3_aa: CASWGGAEAFF

j_call: TRBJ2-1
clone_size: once
v_call: TRBV5-1
d_call: .
cdr3_nt: TGCGCCAGCAGCTCGATGAGCTACAATGAGCAGTTCTTC
cdr3_aa: CASSSMSYNEQFF

j_call: TRBJ2-7
clone_size: .
v_call: TRBV19
d_call: .
cdr3_nt: TGTACCAGTAGTATAGCCGGGACAACCTACGAGCAGTACTTC
cdr3_aa: CTSSIAGTTYEQYF

j_call: TRBJ2-7
clone_size: .
v_call: TRBV4-1
d_call: .
cdr3_nt: TGCGCCAGCAGCCAAGGGGGGGTTAGCTCCTACGAGCAGTACTTC
cdr3_aa: CASSQGGVSSYEQYF

j_call: TRBJ2-6
clone_size: .
v_call: TRBV5-1
d_call: .
cdr3_nt: TGCGCCAGCAGCTTGATGGGCCCCAGCGGCTCTGGGGCCAACGTCCTGACTTTC
cdr3_aa: CASSLMGPSGSGANVLTF

j_call: TRBJ2-5
clone_size: .
v_call: TRBV27
d_call: .
cdr3_nt: TGTGCCAGCAGTTTCCAGGTCGGCCAAGAGACCCAGTACTTC
cdr3_aa: CASSFQVGQETQYF

j_call: TRBJ1-4
clone_size: .
v_call: TRBV11-2
d_call: .
cdr3_nt: TGTGCCAGCAGCTGCGGCTGGGGGGAGTTAAGAAGGGAAAAACTGTTTTTT
cdr3_aa: CASSCGWGELRREKLFF

j_call: TRBJ2-5
clone_size: many
v_call: TRBV12-3/TRBV12-4
d_call: TRBD2
cdr3_nt: TGTGCCAGCAGTTTATCCGTGACTAGCGGGGGGACAGAGACCCAGTACTTC
cdr3_aa: CASSLSVTSGGTETQYF

j_call: TRBJ2-7
clone_size: .
v_call: TRBV18
d_call: .
cdr3_nt: TGTGCCAGCTCACTGAACGACCGAGGCTACGAGCAGTACTTC
cdr3_aa: CASSLNDRGYEQYF

j_call: TRBJ2-7
clone_size: .
v_call: TRBV27
d_call: .
cdr3_nt: TGTGCCAGCAGTTTATCATTGTCCGGGAAAGGGTACGAGCAGTACTTC
cdr3_aa: CASSLSLSGKGYEQYF

j_call: TRBJ1-5
clone_size: few
v_call: TRBV29-1
d_call: .
cdr3_nt: TGCAGCGTGGGAAACCCAGGGGATCAGCCCCAGCATTTT
cdr3_aa: CSVGNPGDQPQHF

j_call: TRBJ2-1
clone_size: few
v_call: TRBV27
d_call: .
cdr3_nt: TGTGCCAGCAGTCGGGACAACCCCCGCAATGAGCAGTTCTTC
cdr3_aa: CASSRDNPRNEQFF

j_call: TRBJ2-3
clone_size: .
v_call: TRBV20-1
d_call: TRBD2
cdr3_nt: TGCAGTGCTAAACCGGGACTAGGGGATGCGCAGTATTTT
cdr3_aa: CSAKPGLGDAQYF

j_call: TRBJ1-2
clone_size: once
v_call: TRBV28
d_call: .
cdr3_nt: TGTGCCAGCAGTTCCTTGGTGGAGGCCACGGTTATCTATGGCTACACCTTC
cdr3_aa: CASSSLVEATVIYGYTF

j_call: TRBJ2-5
clone_size: many
v_call: TRBV27
d_call: TRBD1
cdr3_nt: TGTGCCAGCAGTTCGCCGGACAGGGGGATTTGGGAGACCCAGTACTTC
cdr3_aa: CASSSPDRGIWETQYF

j_call: TRBJ2-7
clone_size: few
v_call: TRBV7-9
d_call: .
cdr3_nt: TGTGTCACAGGCGGACAAGGGTACTACGAGCAGTACTTC
cdr3_aa: CVTGGQGYYEQYF

j_call: TRBJ2-7
clone_size: many
v_call: TRBV29-1
d_call: .
cdr3_nt: TGCAGCGTTAGAGGATTCAACTCCTACGAGCAGTACTTC
cdr3_aa: CSVRGFNSYEQYF

j_call: TRBJ2-2
clone_size: .
v_call: TRBV5-6
d_call: .
cdr3_nt: TGCGCCAGCAGCCCTGCTGTGTACGGGGAGCTGTTTTTT
cdr3_aa: CASSPAVYGELFF

j_call: TRBJ2-7
clone_size: .
v_call: TRBV27
d_call: TRBD1
cdr3_nt: TGTGCCAGCAGTTTAGGGACAGCTCTCTACGAGCAGTACTTC
cdr3_aa: CASSLGTALYEQYF

j_call: TRBJ2-7
clone_size: .
v_call: TRBV10-3
d_call: .
cdr3_nt: TGTGCCATCAGTGAGTCTATGTTGGGAACAGGGGAGCAGTACTTC
cdr3_aa: CAISESMLGTGEQYF

j_call: TRBJ2-7
clone_size: few
v_call: TRBV20-1
d_call: TRBD2
cdr3_nt: TGCAGTGCTAGAGTTTCCCCACTTACTAGCGGGGGCTACGAGCAGTACTTC
cdr3_aa: CSARVSPLTSGGYEQYF

j_call: TRBJ2-1
clone_size: many
v_call: TRBV12-3/TRBV12-4
d_call: TRBD2
cdr3_nt: TGTGCCAGCAGCCCCCGGACTAGCGGGAGAACGAATGAGCAGTTCTTC
cdr3_aa: CASSPRTSGRTNEQFF

j_call: TRBJ2-3
clone_size: few
v_call: TRBV7-2
d_call: TRBD2
cdr3_nt: TGTGCCAGCCGGGCGGGAGCCGCAGATACGCAGTATTTT
cdr3_aa: CASRAGAADTQYF